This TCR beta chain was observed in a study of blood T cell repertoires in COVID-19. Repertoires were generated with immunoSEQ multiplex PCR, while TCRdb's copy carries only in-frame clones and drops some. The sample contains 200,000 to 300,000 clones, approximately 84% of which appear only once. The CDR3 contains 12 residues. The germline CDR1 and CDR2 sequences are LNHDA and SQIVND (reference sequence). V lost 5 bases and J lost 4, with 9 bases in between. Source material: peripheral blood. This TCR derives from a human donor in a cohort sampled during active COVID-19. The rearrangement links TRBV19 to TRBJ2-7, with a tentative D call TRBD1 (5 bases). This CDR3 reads CASSGASYEQYF. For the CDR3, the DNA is TGTGCCAGTAGTGGGGCCTCTTACGAGCAGTACTTC.